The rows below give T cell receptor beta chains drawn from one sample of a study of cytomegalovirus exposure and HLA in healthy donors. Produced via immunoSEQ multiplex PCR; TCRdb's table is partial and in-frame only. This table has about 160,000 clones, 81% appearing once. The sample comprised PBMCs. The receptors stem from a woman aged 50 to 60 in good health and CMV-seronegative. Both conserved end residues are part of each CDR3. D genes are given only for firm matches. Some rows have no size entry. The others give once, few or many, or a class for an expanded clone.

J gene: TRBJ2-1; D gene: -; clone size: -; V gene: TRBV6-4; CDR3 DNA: TGTGCCAGCAGTGAGGAGGCGTCCTACAATGAGCAGTTCTTC; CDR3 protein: CASSEEASYNEQFF
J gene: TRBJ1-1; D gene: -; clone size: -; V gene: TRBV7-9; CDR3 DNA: TGTGCCAGCAGCTTAAGACTGACCATGAACACTGGAGCTTTCTTT; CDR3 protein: CASSLRLTMNTGAFF
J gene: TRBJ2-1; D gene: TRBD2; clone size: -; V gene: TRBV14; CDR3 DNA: TGTGCCAGCAGCCAAGGACTAGCGGTGTGGGATGAGCAGTTCTTC; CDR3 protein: CASSQGLAVWDEQFF
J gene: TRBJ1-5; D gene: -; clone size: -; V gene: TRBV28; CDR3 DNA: TGTGCCAGCAATAAAAGGGGTGGTAGCAATCAGCCCCAGCATTTT; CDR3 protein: CASNKRGGSNQPQHF
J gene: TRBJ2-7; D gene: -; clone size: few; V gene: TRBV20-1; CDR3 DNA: TGCAGTGCGGGAGATTACGAGCAGTACTTC; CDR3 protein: CSAGDYEQYF
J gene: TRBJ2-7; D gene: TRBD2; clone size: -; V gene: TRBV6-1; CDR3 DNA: TGTGCCAGCAGCACTAGCGTCTCCTACGAGCAGTACTTC; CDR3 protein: CASSTSVSYEQYF
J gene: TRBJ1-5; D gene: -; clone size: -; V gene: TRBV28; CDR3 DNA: TGTGCCAGCAGTTTCACCGGGGATAGCAATCAGCCCCAGCATTTT; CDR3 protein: CASSFTGDSNQPQHF
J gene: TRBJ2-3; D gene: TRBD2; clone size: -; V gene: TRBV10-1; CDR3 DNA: TGCGCCAGCAGCCCTAGCGGGATAAGCACAGATACGCAGTATTTT; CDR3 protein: CASSPSGISTDTQYF
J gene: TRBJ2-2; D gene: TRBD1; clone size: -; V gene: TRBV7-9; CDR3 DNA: TGTGCCAGCAGCTTCATACAGGGGGTTCCCGGGGAGCTGTTTTTT; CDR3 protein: CASSFIQGVPGELFF
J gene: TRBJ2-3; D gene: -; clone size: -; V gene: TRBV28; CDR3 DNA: TGTGCCAGCAGTTCGAGGGATACGCAGTATTTT; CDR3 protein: CASSSRDTQYF
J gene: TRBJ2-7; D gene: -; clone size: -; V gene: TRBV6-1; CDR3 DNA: TGTGCCAGCAGTGAAGGGGGCGGAGAGCAGTACTTC; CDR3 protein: CASSEGGGEQYF
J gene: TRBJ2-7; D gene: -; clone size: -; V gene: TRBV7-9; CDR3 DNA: TGTGCCAGCAGCGCAGACAGGTCACCCGCCTACGAGCAGTACTTC; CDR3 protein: CASSADRSPAYEQYF
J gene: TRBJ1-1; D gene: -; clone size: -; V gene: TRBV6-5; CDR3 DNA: TGTGCCAGCAGTTACGCGACACAGGGCACTGAAGCTTTCTTT; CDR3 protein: CASSYATQGTEAFF
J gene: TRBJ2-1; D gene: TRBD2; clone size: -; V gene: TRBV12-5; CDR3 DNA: TGTGCTAGTGGTCGACATGGGACTAGCGGCCCCGAGCAGTTCTTC; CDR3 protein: CASGRHGTSGPEQFF
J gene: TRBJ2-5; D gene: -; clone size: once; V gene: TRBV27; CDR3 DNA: TGTGCCAGCAGTTCTTGGACAGACCAAGAGACCCAGTACTTC; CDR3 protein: CASSSWTDQETQYF
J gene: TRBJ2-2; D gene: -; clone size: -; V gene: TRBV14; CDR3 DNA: TGTGCCAGCAGCCAACGCCGAGGGTTTGACACCGGGGAGCTGTTTTTT; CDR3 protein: CASSQRRGFDTGELFF
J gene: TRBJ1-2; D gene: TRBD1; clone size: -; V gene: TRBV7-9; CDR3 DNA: TGTTCCAGCAGTTCCCTTAGGACAGGGGTTAACTATGGCTACACCTTC; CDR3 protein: CSSSSLRTGVNYGYTF
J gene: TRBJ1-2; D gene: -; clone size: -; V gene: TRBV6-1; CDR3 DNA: TGTGCCAGCAGCCGCGGGGCAGCCACTAACTATGGCTACACCTTC; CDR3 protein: CASSRGAATNYGYTF
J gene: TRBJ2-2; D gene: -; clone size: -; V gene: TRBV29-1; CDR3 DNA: TGCAGCGTTTTGAGAACAGGGAACACCGGGGAGCTGTTTTTT; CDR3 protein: CSVLRTGNTGELFF
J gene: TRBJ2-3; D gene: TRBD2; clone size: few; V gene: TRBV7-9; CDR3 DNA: TGTGCCAGCAGCCGGGGGGACCTAAGCACAGATACGCAGTATTTT; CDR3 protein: CASSRGDLSTDTQYF
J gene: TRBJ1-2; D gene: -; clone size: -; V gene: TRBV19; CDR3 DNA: TGTGCCAGTAGATCTCGGTCTAACTATGGCTACACCTTC; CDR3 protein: CASRSRSNYGYTF
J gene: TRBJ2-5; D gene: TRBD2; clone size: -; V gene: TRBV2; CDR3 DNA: TGTGCCAGCAGTGAAGCCGGGGGGGTGGGAGAGACCCAGTACTTC; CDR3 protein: CASSEAGGVGETQYF
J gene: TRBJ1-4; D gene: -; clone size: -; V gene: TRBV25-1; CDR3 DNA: TGTGCCAGCAGTACGCGGCAGTATAATGAAAAACTGTTTTTT; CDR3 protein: CASSTRQYNEKLFF